The T cell receptor (beta chain) under discussion was sequenced for a study of identical twins. TCRdb passed the 5' RACE reads through MiXCR, listing each CDR3 protein once. The table includes some 1,600,000 distinct CDR3 sequences, roughly a third detected once. This clonotype was counted many times. The antigen remains undetermined. The V segment lost 7 bases and the J segment 4 bases; nucleotides outside the gene matches: 5. CDR3 length equals 15 residues. The germline CDR1 and CDR2 sequences are MNHEY and SVGEGT. Notes on the study in general: Out-of-frame alpha sequences common to twins exhibited an excess of low generation probability. The abundant beta clonotypes from cord blood had fewer insertions, and memory repertoires had none of this. For out-of-frame beta sequences, excess twin sharing was weaker.

The receptor was isolated from a newborn girl in good health. Specimen: cord blood. The chain uses TRBV6-2 or TRBV6-3 and TRBJ2-1, with TRBD2 identical over 12 bases. The CDR3 DNA reads TGTGCCAGCACTCGGACTAGCGGGACTTACAATGAGCAGTTCTTC. This sequence encodes CASTRTSGTYNEQFF.